This TCR beta chain was recorded in a study of T cells in Graves' hyperthyroidism and ophthalmopathy. The study's findings and limits: Peripheral blood also featured most of the thyroid clonotypes expanded above 0.001.

There are 16 residues in the CDR3. Germline V gene lookup returns CDR1 SGHVS and CDR2 FNYEAQ. Trimming left V 1 base short and J 4 bases short, with 16 bases between. This clonotype was detected a few times. Its target is unknown. RNA transcripts yielded amplified TCR beta CDR3 regions. First-round RT-PCR targeting the TCR CDR3 was performed with the HTBI primer set. In TCRdb, the multiplex PCR reads were re-called with MiXCR into one record per CDR3 protein. The profile shows more than 300,000 distinct CDR3 sequences, 15% to 20% of them singletons. The specimen sequenced was blood. V gene TRBV7-6 combines with J gene TRBJ2-5, with D perhaps being TRBD1 or TRBD2 (5 bases each). The TCR sequence derives from a young man with Graves' ophthalmopathy. CDR3: CASSLVVEGTGETQYF. CDR3 sequence (DNA): TGTGCCAGCAGCTTAGTCGTAGAGGGGACGGGAGAGACCCAGTACTTC. Filled out from reference TRBV7-6 and TRBJ2-5, the complete variable domain reads GAGVSQSPRYKVTKRGQDVALRCDPISGHVSLYWYRQALGQGPEFLTYFNYEAQQDKSGLPNDRFSAERPEGSISTLTIQRTEQRDSAMYRCASSLVVEGTGETQYFGPGTRLLVL.